The 22 T cell receptor beta chains below were found in one sample sequenced in a study of blood T cell repertoires in COVID-19. TCRdb's copy holds only in-frame clones and misses some; the assay was immunoSEQ multiplex PCR. Among hundreds of thousands of clones listed, 89% were seen once. The sample consisted of peripheral blood. These receptors were obtained from a woman in her 30s with COVID-19, enrolled during active disease.

The chain carries TRBV5-1 and TRBJ1-1, with 8 bases identical to TRBD1. From germline, CDR1 is SGHRS and CDR2 YFSETQ. This CDR3 contains 15 residues. V shed 10 bases and J 1 base; nucleotides not matched to a gene: 12. The CDR3 loop is CASTTGDGRNTEAFF. The DNA of the CDR3 is TGCGCCTCCACGACAGGGGACGGAAGGAACACTGAAGCTTTCTTT.

V gene TRBV29-1 combines with J gene TRBJ2-2; perhaps TRBD1 as D (6 bases). This CDR3 is built from 13 residues. The germline V and J ends were trimmed by 8 bases and 2 bases, with 12 bases remaining between them. In germline, CDR1 is SQVTM, CDR2 ANQGSEA. The CDR3 sequence is CSFGTTNTGELFF. Here the CDR3 DNA reads TGCAGCTTCGGGACAACAAACACCGGGGAGCTGTTTTTT.

This rearrangement joins TRBV6-5 to TRBJ1-2, with D unclear. This CDR3 is 14 amino acids long. Germline V lookup: CDR1 MNHEY, CDR2 SVGAGI. Trimming cost V 1 base and J 4 bases, with 10 bases left between them. The CDR3 sequence: CASSYWKGAYGYTF. In nucleotides, the CDR3 is TGTGCCAGCAGTTACTGGAAAGGAGCCTATGGCTACACCTTC.

The chain couples TRBV18 to TRBJ2-3, with TRBD2 matching over 9 bases. V was pared by 3 bases and J by 4 bases, with 5 bases of the junction left unmatched. The germline gives CDR1 KGHSH, CDR2 LQKENI. CDR3 length: 15 residues. This chain's CDR3 is CASSPSGRVADTQYF. The CDR3 DNA reads as TGTGCCAGCTCACCTAGCGGGAGAGTTGCAGATACGCAGTATTTT.

The chain recombines TRBV7-9 with TRBJ2-1, with a weak D call TRBD2 (5 bases). The CDR3 extends over 15 amino acids. V was cut by 5 bases and J by 5 bases, with 16 bases left in between. Germline CDR1 is SEHNR and CDR2 is FQNEAQ (reference sequence). Here the CDR3 reads CASSREGNYDNEQFF. DNA for the CDR3: TGTGCCAGCAGCCGAGAGGGAAACTACGACAATGAGCAGTTCTTC.

The CDR3 reads CATRGGLNTGELFF. The DNA for the CDR3 is TGTGCCACCAGAGGAGGATTGAACACCGGGGAGCTGTTTTTT. V gene TRBV24-1 combines with J gene TRBJ2-2; a weak D match, TRBD2 (5 bases). Germline CDR1 is KGHDR and CDR2 is SFDVKD. This CDR3 has 14 residues. Trimming shortened V by 7 bases and J by 1 base, and 9 bases separated the two germline ends.

This chain joins TRBV18 and TRBJ2-5; 7 nucleotides line up with TRBD1. V shed 5 bases and J 3 bases; nucleotides not matched to a gene: 9. This CDR3 is built from 15 residues. The V gene's germline CDR1 is KGHSH and CDR2 LQKENI. CDR3 sequence reads: CASSTMTGRKETQYF. The DNA for the CDR3 is TGTGCCAGCTCAACAATGACAGGGCGAAAAGAGACCCAGTACTTC.

The genes are TRBV19 and TRBJ1-3; no clear D. CDR1 is LNHDA and CDR2 is SQIVND in the germline V gene (reference sequence). The V gene lost 6 bases and the J gene lost 9 bases, with 12 bases spanning the gap. CDR3 length equals 12 residues. DNA of the CDR3: TGTGCCAGTAGGGGAGAACCGGGCACCATATATTTT. Translating gives CASRGEPGTIYF.

The rearrangement uses TRBV5-3 and TRBJ1-6; D unclear. TRBV5-3 is an ORF for which the function is uncertain. Trimming shortened V by 6 bases and J by 8 bases, and 15 bases separated the two germline ends. CDR3 length: 14 amino acids. The CDR3: CARKLEPMDSPLHF. CDR3 nucleotides: TGTGCCAGAAAACTAGAACCCATGGATTCACCCCTCCACTTT.

The V and J genes are TRBV3-1 (or the pseudogene TRBV3-2) and TRBJ1-1; D possibly corresponds to TRBD1 (5 bases). This CDR3 comprises 12 residues. Germline V gene lookup returns CDR1 LGHDT and CDR2 YNNKEL (reference sequence). Trimming pared 4 bases from V and 4 bases from J, leaving 7 bases between. DNA of the CDR3: TGTGCCAGCAGCCCAGGGTCCACTGAAGCTTTCTTT. Translating gives CASSPGSTEAFF.

The rearrangement joins TRBV11-2 to TRBJ2-5, with a tentative D call TRBD2 (7 bases). CDR1 SGHAT and CDR2 FQNNGV come from the germline V gene. Deletions cut 4 bases from V and 4 bases from J, with 22 bases between. CDR3 length equals 17 residues. CDR3 bases: TGTGCCAGCAGCTCTCATCCAAGAGGGGGGGGCCGAGAGACCCAGTACTTC. Its translation is CASSSHPRGGGRETQYF.

The V gene is TRBV28, the J gene TRBJ1-3; TRBD1 matches at 7 bases. Trimming took 5 bases from V and 0 from J; bases not matched to a gene: 7. The CDR3 runs 16 residues. Germline V gives CDR1 MDHEN, CDR2 SYDVKM. The CDR3 bases are TGTGCCAGCAGTACCCACCGGGACAGCTCTGGAAACACCATATATTTT. This gives the protein CASSTHRDSSGNTIYF.

The chain employs TRBV6-5 and TRBJ1-5; 11 positions agree with TRBD1. CDR1 and CDR2 (germline): MNHEY, SVGAGI. Germline trimming cut 5 bases from V and 5 bases from J; bases unmatched to any gene: 5. CDR3 size: 15 residues. CDR3 sequence: CASSPWDRGDQPQHF. The DNA of the CDR3 is TGTGCCAGCAGTCCCTGGGACAGGGGGGATCAGCCCCAGCATTTT.

This chain links TRBV6-2 or TRBV6-3 with TRBJ2-1; the D gene is possibly TRBD1 (6 bases). V gave up 2 bases and J gave up 0 bases, with 17 bases separating them. The length of the CDR3 is 18 residues. The germline CDR1 and CDR2 sequences are MNHEY and SVGEGT. The CDR3 spells CASSYPSHGDTSYNEQFF. The CDR3 coding sequence is TGTGCCAGCAGTTACCCCAGCCATGGGGACACCTCCTACAATGAGCAGTTCTTC.

This sequence joins TRBV7-8 and TRBJ2-5; a weak D match, TRBD2 (6 bases). Trimming stripped 5 bases from V and 2 bases from J, with 12 bases between. The CDR3 is 14 amino acids. Germline assignment: CDR1 SGHVS and CDR2 FQNEAQ. The CDR3, as DNA: TGTGCCAGCAGCGCCCCGGGACTTCAAGAGACCCAGTACTTC. It yields the protein CASSAPGLQETQYF.

This clone was seen at least ten times. This chain joins TRBV2 and TRBJ2-7; D may be TRBD1 (6 bases). The germline gives CDR1 SNHLY, CDR2 FYNNEI. V gave up 5 bases and J gave up 3 bases, with 11 bases separating them. CDR3 length equals 13 residues. CDR3 sequence reads: CASSSGTSYEQYV. The DNA of the CDR3 is TGTGCCAGCAGTTCCGGGACAAGCTACGAGCAGTACGTC.

The chain couples TRBV12-3 or TRBV12-4 to TRBJ1-4; 9 bases match TRBD1. V dropped 8 bases and J dropped 9; count of bases not matched to a gene: 4. The CDR3 is made up of 12 amino acids. As DNA, the CDR3 is TGTGCCAGCGGACAGGGGATCCAAAAACTGTTTTTT. It specifies CASGQGIQKLFF.

The chain combines TRBV7-2 with TRBJ2-1; TRBD1 is a possible D gene (5 bases). Germline V gene data show CDR1 as SGHTA and CDR2 as FQGNSA. This CDR3 has 15 residues. V was trimmed by 8 bases and J by 9 bases, leaving 23 bases between them. CDR3 loop: CASSSLGGPQGEQFF. The CDR3 DNA sequence: TGTGCCAGCTCTTCCTTAGGTGGTCCCCAGGGTGAGCAGTTCTTC.

The rearrangement joins TRBV6-5 to TRBJ2-1; 9 nucleotides agree with TRBD2. The J segment lost 5 bases and the V segment lost 2 bases, leaving 4 bases of the junction unmatched. Germline V gives CDR1 MNHEY, CDR2 SVGAGI. The CDR3 runs 15 residues. The CDR3 sequence is CASSYGGGADNEQFF. As DNA, the CDR3 is TGTGCCAGCAGTTACGGCGGGGGGGCCGACAATGAGCAGTTCTTC.

The V call is TRBV6-5, the J call TRBJ2-3; 7 nucleotides agree with TRBD1. Per the germline V gene, CDR1 is MNHEY and CDR2 is SVGAGI. Trimming cost V 6 bases and J 1 base; bases outside gene matches: 7. The CDR3 totals 15 residues. In DNA, the CDR3 is TGTGCCAGCAGGATGGATACAGGGGGCACAGATACGCAGTATTTT. It encodes CASRMDTGGTDTQYF.

This clone is a singleton in its sample. This chain connects TRBV6-5 to TRBJ2-7; D possibly corresponds to TRBD1 (6 bases). This CDR3 is built from 12 residues. Trimming removed 8 bases at V and 5 bases at J, with 13 bases between. Germline V gene sequence: CDR1 MNHEY, CDR2 SVGAGI. CDR3 sequence (DNA): TGTGCCAGCCGAGGCTCAGGGGACGAGCAGTACGTC. Protein product: CASRGSGDEQYV.

The rearrangement joins TRBV6-2 or TRBV6-3 to TRBJ1-5, with D possibly being TRBD1 (5 bases). CDR1 and CDR2 (germline): MNHEY, SVGEGT. The CDR3 is 17 amino acids. V was trimmed by 5 bases and J by 0 bases, leaving 17 bases between them. DNA of the CDR3: TGTGCCAGCAGTCGGCCTAAGACAGCATATAGCAATCAGCCCCAGCATTTT. Translation gives CASSRPKTAYSNQPQHF.